These T cell receptor beta chains were read from a single sample in a study of T cell responses to AZD1222 COVID-19 vaccine. The protocol was immunoSEQ multiplex PCR, while the TCRdb copy is restricted to in-frame clones and leaves out a portion. Of some 130,000 clones listed, roughly 90% are singletons. Source: peripheral blood, taken on day 0 of AZD1222 vaccination. The receptors stem from an adult in good health. CDR3s include the opening cysteine and the closing phenylalanine or tryptophan. A D gene is named only where the DNA matches it firmly. Rows give clone size only sometimes, using once, few, many, or a class for an expanded clone.

J: TRBJ1-5; V: TRBV2; size: NA; D: NA; CDR3: CASTSHRVDQPQHF; DNA: TGTGCCAGCACCTCACACAGGGTTGATCAGCCCCAGCATTTT
J: TRBJ1-2; V: TRBV4-3; size: NA; D: NA; CDR3: CASSQFVLSPAYTF; DNA: TGCGCCAGCAGCCAATTTGTCTTAAGTCCGGCCTACACCTTC
J: TRBJ1-3; V: TRBV30; size: NA; D: NA; CDR3: CAWSSGQPHTSGNTIYF; DNA: TGTGCCTGGAGTAGTGGGCAGCCGCACACCTCTGGAAACACCATATATTTT
J: TRBJ1-4; V: TRBV6-4; size: NA; D: NA; CDR3: CASSKRGNEKLFF; DNA: TGTGCCAGCAGTAAGCGTGGCAATGAAAAACTGTTTTTT
J: TRBJ2-1; V: TRBV4-2; size: many; D: TRBD2; CDR3: CASSQEREGWDEQFF; DNA: TGTGCCAGCAGCCAAGAAAGGGAGGGCTGGGATGAGCAGTTCTTC
J: TRBJ2-7; V: TRBV20-1; size: NA; D: NA; CDR3: CSASYGKRAYEQYF; DNA: TGCAGTGCTAGTTACGGCAAGAGGGCTTACGAGCAGTACTTC
J: TRBJ2-1; V: TRBV5-8; size: NA; D: NA; CDR3: CASSPRAYYNEQFF; DNA: TGTGCCAGCAGCCCCAGAGCGTATTACAATGAGCAGTTCTTC
J: TRBJ2-7; V: TRBV7-9; size: NA; D: NA; CDR3: CASSPRDGGTYEQYF; DNA: TGTGCCAGCAGCCCCAGAGACGGCGGGACCTACGAGCAGTACTTC
J: TRBJ2-1; V: TRBV7-2; size: NA; D: NA; CDR3: CASSLFDREQFF; DNA: TGTGCCAGCAGCTTATTTGACCGGGAGCAGTTCTTC
J: TRBJ1-1; V: TRBV9; size: NA; D: TRBD1; CDR3: CASSVGQGMNTEAFF; DNA: TGTGCCAGCAGCGTAGGACAGGGGATGAACACTGAAGCTTTCTTT
J: TRBJ2-7; V: TRBV12-3/TRBV12-4; size: NA; D: NA; CDR3: CASSLIVYEQYF; DNA: TGTGCCAGCAGTTTAATAGTATACGAGCAGTACTTC
J: TRBJ2-7; V: TRBV7-2; size: NA; D: NA; CDR3: CASSLEFRGPYEQYF; DNA: TGTGCCAGCAGCTTAGAGTTCAGGGGCCCATACGAGCAGTACTTC
J: TRBJ1-6; V: TRBV5-6; size: NA; D: NA; CDR3: CASSLKISPLHF; DNA: TGTGCCAGCAGCTTGAAGATTTCACCCCTCCACTTT
J: TRBJ1-1; V: TRBV3-1/TRBV3-2; size: once; D: NA; CDR3: CASSVKSVNTEAFF; DNA: TGTGCCAGCAGCGTCAAATCAGTGAACACTGAAGCTTTCTTT
J: TRBJ1-2; V: TRBV4-2; size: NA; D: TRBD1; CDR3: CASSRSTGVAYGYTF; DNA: TGTGCCAGCAGCCGATCGACAGGGGTGGCCTATGGCTACACCTTC
J: TRBJ1-5; V: TRBV30; size: NA; D: NA; CDR3: CAWSARDRRYSNQPQHF; DNA: TGTGCCTGGAGTGCGAGAGACAGGAGATATAGCAATCAGCCCCAGCATTTT
J: TRBJ2-3; V: TRBV5-4; size: NA; D: NA; CDR3: CASSMGPRRGTDTQYF; DNA: TGTGCCAGCAGCATGGGACCTCGCCGCGGCACAGATACGCAGTATTTT
J: TRBJ1-6; V: TRBV2; size: NA; D: NA; CDR3: CASREWVSSPLHF; DNA: TGTGCCAGCAGGGAGTGGGTGAGTTCACCCCTCCACTTT
J: TRBJ2-7; V: TRBV6-2/TRBV6-3; size: NA; D: TRBD2; CDR3: CASSYSRTSGAYEQYF; DNA: TGTGCCAGCAGTTACTCCCGGACTAGCGGCGCCTACGAGCAGTACTTC
J: TRBJ1-2; V: TRBV7-2; size: NA; D: NA; CDR3: CASSRGGTAIYGYTF; DNA: TGTGCCAGCAGCCGGGGGGGAACTGCAATCTATGGCTACACCTTC
J: TRBJ1-1; V: TRBV5-4; size: NA; D: NA; CDR3: CASSLGGFTEAFF; DNA: TGTGCCAGCAGCTTGGGGGGGTTCACTGAAGCTTTCTTT
J: TRBJ1-5; V: TRBV5-8; size: NA; D: TRBD1; CDR3: CASSLGGTGLNSNQPQHF; DNA: TGTGCCAGCAGCTTGGGGGGGACAGGGTTAAACAGCAATCAGCCCCAGCATTTT
J: TRBJ2-2; V: TRBV10-3; size: NA; D: TRBD2; CDR3: CAISEVLAGGPANTGELFF; DNA: TGTGCCATCAGTGAGGTTTTAGCGGGAGGGCCCGCGAACACCGGGGAGCTGTTTTTT
J: TRBJ2-3; V: TRBV27; size: NA; D: NA; CDR3: CARIPLWEGAGLGYGTDTQYF; DNA: TGTGCCAGAATCCCCCTTTGGGAGGGGGCTGGGCTGGGGTACGGAACAGATACGCAGTATTTT
J: TRBJ1-4; V: TRBV19; size: NA; D: NA; CDR3: CASKDLVWEKLFF; DNA: TGTGCCAGTAAAGATCTGGTCTGGGAAAAACTGTTTTTT
J: TRBJ2-1; V: TRBV24-1; size: NA; D: TRBD2; CDR3: CATNAGVGEQFF; DNA: TGTGCCACCAACGCGGGAGTTGGGGAGCAGTTCTTC